The 24 T cell receptor beta chains reported below all come from one sample, sequenced in a study of shared clonotypes between healthy human individuals. Assay used: immunoSEQ multiplex PCR; TCRdb lists only in-frame clones, some missing. Here the sample spans about 1.5 million clones, 96% being singletons. Sequencing was performed on naive CD4+ T cells sorted from blood. The subset here: CD45RA+ positively selected. These receptors were collected from a man aged 25 to 40 in good health.

For this clone: The same CDR3 can be traced to other DNA sequences in this sample. The chain uses TRBV19 and TRBJ2-2; D is uncertain. The V gene lost 4 bases and the J gene lost 3 bases, with 3 bases spanning the gap. The CDR3 extends over 12 amino acids. Germline V gene data show CDR1 as LNHDA and CDR2 as SQIVND (reference sequence). In DNA, the CDR3 is TGTGCCAGTAGTAGCGACACCGGGGAGCTGTTTTTT. Translation gives CASSSDTGELFF. The full variable domain, rest sourced from reference TRBV19 and TRBJ2-2, is DGGITQSPKYLFRKEGQNVTLSCEQNLNHDAMYWYRQDPGQGLRLIYYSQIVNDFQKGDIAEGYSVSREKKESFPLTVTSAQKNPTAFYLCASSSDTGELFFGEGSRLTVL.

The chain recombines TRBV18 with TRBJ2-5; D possibly corresponds to TRBD1 (6 bases). Germline lookup yields CDR1 KGHSH and CDR2 LQKENI. Trimming removed 0 bases from V and 2 bases from J, with 10 bases in between. This CDR3 spans 15 amino acids. CDR3 sequence reads: CASSPPGQRQETQYF. The DNA for the CDR3 is TGTGCCAGCTCACCACCTGGACAGAGGCAAGAGACCCAGTACTTC. The variable domain in full, completed from reference TRBV18 and TRBJ2-5, reads NAGVMQNPRHLVRRRGQEARLRCSPMKGHSHVYWYRQLPEEGLKFMVYLQKENIIDESGMPKERFSAEFPKEGPSILRIQQVVRGDSAAYFCASSPPGQRQETQYFGPGTRLLVL.

This clone has just a few counts. A much larger clone differs from this one at a single base, so this may be a read error. The V and J genes are TRBV7-2 and TRBJ1-2; D may be TRBD1 (6 bases). V was pared by 5 bases and J by 1 base, with 8 bases between. This CDR3 has 13 residues. CDR1 is SGHTA and CDR2 is FQGNSA in the germline V gene. The CDR3 is CASSRTVNYGYTF. The CDR3, as DNA: TGTGCCAGCAGCCGGACAGTTAACTATGGCTACACCTTC.

V gene TRBV18 combines with J gene TRBJ1-2, with D perhaps matching TRBD1 (5 bases). Between the trimmed V and J ends, which lost 1 base and 4 bases, there was a span of 16 bases. The germline CDR1 and CDR2 sequences are KGHSH and LQKENI. The CDR3 consists of 16 residues. The chain's CDR3 is CASSPLRDQLFYGYTF. The DNA of the CDR3 is TGTGCCAGCTCACCACTCCGGGACCAGCTATTCTATGGCTACACCTTC.

The genes are TRBV29-1 and TRBJ2-1, with D maybe TRBD1 (6 bases). Germline V gene data show CDR1 as SQVTM and CDR2 as ANQGSEA. This CDR3 is built from 15 residues. Trimming stripped 0 bases from V and 9 bases from J, with 18 bases between. The CDR3 nucleotides are TGCAGCGTTGAAGATGCGGCACCCCAACAGGGTGAGCAGTTCTTC. Translating gives CSVEDAAPQQGEQFF.

The rearrangement joins TRBV28 to TRBJ2-7; TRBD1 agrees at 7 bases. CDR1 and CDR2 from the germline V gene are MDHEN and SYDVKM. V was pared by 8 bases and J by 7 bases, with 14 bases of the junction left unmatched. CDR3 size: 14 residues. The CDR3, as DNA: TGTGCCAGCGTTAGAACCGACAGGGCGCGAGAGCAGTACTTC. It codes for CASVRTDRAREQYF.

In the case of this clone: Other DNA variants within this sample encode the same CDR3. V is TRBV6-6 and J is TRBJ1-1; D remains ambiguous. This CDR3 has 13 residues. Trimming removed 0 bases at V and 0 bases at J, with 2 bases between. The germline V gene has CDR1 MNHNY and CDR2 SVGAGI (reference sequence). CDR3 region: CASSYSVNTEAFF. CDR3 in DNA: TGTGCCAGCAGTTACTCGGTGAACACTGAAGCTTTCTTT.

This clone was seen just once. The sample has other DNA sequences that encode this CDR3 too. The chain links TRBV9 to TRBJ2-5; TRBD2 might be the D (6 bases). Germline-derived CDR1 and CDR2 are SGDLS and YYNGEE. The V end was cut by 0 bases, the J end by 5 bases, with 11 bases between. The CDR3 length is 14 residues. Here the CDR3 reads CASSVDSGGETQYF. The CDR3 nucleotides read TGTGCCAGCAGCGTAGATAGTGGGGGGGAGACCCAGTACTTC.

This rearrangement joins TRBV18 to TRBJ2-3, with D possibly TRBD1 on 7 matching bases. The CDR3 covers 15 residues. Trimming pared 4 bases from V and 3 bases from J, leaving 14 bases between. Germline V lookup: CDR1 KGHSH, CDR2 LQKENI. CDR3 nucleotides: TGTGCCAGCTCACTCGGCAGGGGGAGGACAGATACGCAGTATTTT. Amino acid sequence: CASSLGRGRTDTQYF.

Here the CDR3 reads CASSRPTGLGTDTQYF. DNA for the CDR3: TGTGCCAGCAGTCGCCCGACAGGTCTTGGCACAGATACGCAGTATTTT. The chain couples TRBV28 to TRBJ2-3, with D possibly matching TRBD1 (6 bases). The CDR3 loop spans 16 amino acids. V dropped 5 bases and J dropped 1 base, with 16 bases sitting between them. The germline V gene has CDR1 MDHEN and CDR2 SYDVKM.

The chain is built from TRBV7-9 and TRBJ1-2; D gene ambiguous. The germline CDR1 and CDR2 sequences are SEHNR and FQNEAQ (reference sequence). V dropped 2 bases and J dropped 2 bases, with 9 bases sitting between them. This CDR3 is 14 amino acids long. This CDR3 reads CASSLIRGNYGYTF. CDR3 bases: TGTGCCAGCAGCTTAATACGCGGAAACTATGGCTACACCTTC.

V usage is TRBV6-1 and J usage is TRBJ1-3, with D possibly TRBD1 on 6 matching bases. Germline V gives CDR1 MNHNS, CDR2 SASEGT. CDR3 size: 14 residues. Trimming took off 1 base at V and 2 bases at J, with 6 bases between the two ends. The CDR3 loop is CASSEDRAGNTIYF. In DNA form, the CDR3 reads TGTGCCAGCAGTGAAGACAGGGCTGGAAACACCATATATTTT.

The chain uses TRBV28 and TRBJ2-3; a weak D match, TRBD2 (5 bases). This CDR3 region has 14 residues. The V end was cut by 6 bases, the J end by 1 base, with 11 bases between. Germline lookup yields CDR1 MDHEN and CDR2 SYDVKM. The CDR3 sequence: CASSLAVGTDTQYF. The CDR3 nucleotides read TGTGCCAGCAGCCTAGCCGTCGGCACAGATACGCAGTATTTT.

The chain is built from TRBV11-2 and TRBJ2-1; 7 bases align to TRBD2. This CDR3 region has 18 residues. With 2 bases clipped from V and 1 base from J, the junction kept 11 bases outside the gene matches. Germline V CDR1 and CDR2: SGHAT, FQNNGV. In DNA, the CDR3 is TGTGCCAGCAGCTTAAACGGGAGGCCGACAAGGTCCTACAATGAGCAGTTCTTC. This gives the protein CASSLNGRPTRSYNEQFF.

The chain carries TRBV5-4 and TRBJ2-1; the match to TRBD2 covers 11 bases. CDR1 SGHNT and CDR2 YYREEE come from the germline V gene (reference sequence). V dropped 3 bases and J dropped 6; count of bases not matched to a gene: 14. This CDR3 spans 18 amino acids. Here the CDR3 DNA reads TGTGCCAGCAGCTACCCGACTAGCGGGATATCGACTCGCAATGAGCAGTTCTTC. Translated: CASSYPTSGISTRNEQFF.

The CDR3 is CASSSTPDGRTEAFF. DNA of the CDR3: TGTGCCAGCAGTTCCACCCCGGACGGCCGCACTGAAGCTTTCTTT. The rearrangement links TRBV6-6 to TRBJ1-1; D not resolved. The V end lost 4 bases, the J end lost 4 bases, and 16 bases lay between the germline ends. Germline V CDR1 and CDR2: MNHNY, SVGAGI (reference sequence). CDR3 length: 15 amino acids.

The chain is built from TRBV7-9 and TRBJ2-1, with 10 nucleotides matching TRBD2. V lost 5 bases to trimming and J lost 3 bases; unmatched junction nucleotides: 4. CDR3 length: 15 residues. Germline V lookup: CDR1 SEHNR, CDR2 FQNEAQ (reference sequence). CDR3 coding DNA: TGTGCCAGCAGCCAGCTAGCGGGAGTCTACAATGAGCAGTTCTTC. Translation: CASSQLAGVYNEQFF.

The rearrangement joins TRBV5-4 to TRBJ2-1, with TRBD2 identical over 8 bases. This CDR3 has 15 residues. Losses at the gene ends were 1 base for V and 6 bases for J; bases not matched to a gene: 6. Germline CDR1 is SGHNT and CDR2 is YYREEE (reference sequence). The CDR3 DNA reads TGTGCCAGCAGCTTGCCCGGGAGGGCCCCCAATGAGCAGTTCTTC. Amino acids: CASSLPGRAPNEQFF.

With respect to this clone: The sample contains more than one DNA sequence encoding this CDR3. This chain connects TRBV20-1 to TRBJ2-2; D uncertain. CDR3 size: 11 residues. Per the germline V gene, CDR1 is DFQATT and CDR2 is SNEGSKA (reference sequence). The V and J ends lost 3 bases and 5 bases respectively, with 4 bases between them. The CDR3 region is CSARSTGELFF. In DNA, the CDR3 is TGCAGTGCTAGGTCGACCGGGGAGCTGTTTTTT.

The genes are TRBV14 and TRBJ2-7, with 9 bases lining up with TRBD2. From germline, CDR1 is SGHDN and CDR2 FVKESK. The V and J ends lost 3 bases and 1 base, in that order; junction bases with no gene match: 19. This CDR3 contains 20 residues. The DNA of the CDR3 is TGTGCCAGCAGCCATTTCCCTAGCGGGGCTAGCTCCCCCGTGTCCTACGAGCAGTACTTC. Translating it yields CASSHFPSGASSPVSYEQYF.

This clone was recorded only once. The CDR3 region has the DNA TGTGCCTGGAGTTCAGGGGTCTCCTACAATGAGCAGTTCTTC. This sequence encodes CAWSSGVSYNEQFF. This chain uses TRBV30 with TRBJ2-1; D may be TRBD1 (6 bases). This CDR3 is built from 14 residues. From germline, CDR1 is GTSNPN and CDR2 SVGIG (reference sequence). Trimming stripped 2 bases from V and 0 bases from J, with 8 bases between.

This clone was seen a handful of times. This sequence joins TRBV6-1 and TRBJ1-2, with 8 bases lining up with TRBD1. The CDR3 spans 12 residues. Germline values: CDR1 MNHNS, CDR2 SASEGT. V was clipped by 10 bases and J by 7 bases; unmatched bases: 8. The CDR3 nucleotides read TGTGCCACACAGACAGGGGATCGTGGCTACACCTTC. This translates into CATQTGDRGYTF.

This clone came up once. The V and J genes are TRBV18 and TRBJ2-1; the match to TRBD2 covers 10 bases. The CDR3 spans 16 residues. The germline V gene encodes CDR1 KGHSH and CDR2 LQKENI. Trimming removed 1 base from V and 3 bases from J; junction bases left unmatched: 3. DNA for the CDR3: TGTGCCAGCTCACCACTAACTAGCGGGATCTACAATGAGCAGTTCTTC. This sequence encodes CASSPLTSGIYNEQFF.

This chain's CDR3 is CASSPDRDPYEQYF. For the CDR3, the DNA is TGTGCCAGCTCACCGGACAGGGACCCCTACGAGCAGTACTTC. The chain carries TRBV18 and TRBJ2-7, with TRBD1 identical over 8 bases. Trimming took 3 bases from V and 2 from J; bases not matched to a gene: 3. The germline CDR1 and CDR2 sequences are KGHSH and LQKENI. CDR3 size: 14 residues.